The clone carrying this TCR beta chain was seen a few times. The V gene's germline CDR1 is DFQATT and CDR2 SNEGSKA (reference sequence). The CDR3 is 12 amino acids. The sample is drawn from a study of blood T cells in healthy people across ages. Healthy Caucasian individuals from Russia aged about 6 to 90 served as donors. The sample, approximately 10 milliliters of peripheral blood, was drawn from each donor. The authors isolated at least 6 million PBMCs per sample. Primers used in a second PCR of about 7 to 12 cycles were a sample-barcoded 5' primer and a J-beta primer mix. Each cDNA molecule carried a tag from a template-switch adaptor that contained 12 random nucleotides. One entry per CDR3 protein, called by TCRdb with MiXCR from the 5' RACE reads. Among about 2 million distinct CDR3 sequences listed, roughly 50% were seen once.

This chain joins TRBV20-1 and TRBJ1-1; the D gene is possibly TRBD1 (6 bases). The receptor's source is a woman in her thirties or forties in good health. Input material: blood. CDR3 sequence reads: CSARGGGTEAFF. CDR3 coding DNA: TGCAGCGCCCGAGGGGGAGGCACTGAAGCTTTCTTT.